The 26 T cell receptor beta chains below come from one sample, sequenced in a study of PD-1 blockade in classical Hodgkin lymphoma. The repertoire was sequenced with immunoSEQ multiplex PCR; TCRdb's copy has only in-frame clones and lacks some. The sample consists of 75,000 to 100,000 clones, 80% to 90% of them appearing once. Every patient experienced relapse after autologous stem cell transplantation, and brentuximab vedotin exposure varied. The starting material was peripheral blood mononuclear cells (PBMCs), obtained before the second cycle of nivolumab. These TCRs come from a human donor with classical Hodgkin lymphoma.

The rearrangement joins TRBV28 to TRBJ1-4; D ambiguous. V dropped 9 bases and J dropped 8 bases, with 4 bases sitting between them. Germline assignment: CDR1 MDHEN and CDR2 SYDVKM. This CDR3 is built from 9 residues. The CDR3 loop is CASTEKLFF. The CDR3 coding sequence is TGTGCCAGTACCGAAAAACTGTTTTTT.

The chain uses TRBV4-1 and TRBJ1-1; D perhaps matches TRBD1 (5 bases). The length of the CDR3 is 15 residues. V lost 1 base and J lost 3, with 12 bases in between. Germline loops: CDR1 MGHRA, CDR2 YSYEKL. CDR3 in amino acids: CASSQGQSGHTEAFF. DNA for the CDR3: TGCGCCAGCAGCCAAGGACAGAGCGGACACACTGAAGCTTTCTTT.

The rearrangement links TRBV5-1 to TRBJ2-1; 8 bases align to TRBD2. Germline trimming cut 0 bases from V and 5 bases from J; bases unmatched to any gene: 4. The CDR3 consists of 15 residues. Germline assignment: CDR1 SGHRS and CDR2 YFSETQ. As DNA, the CDR3 is TGCGCCAGCAGCTTGGCACTAGCGGACGACAATGAGCAGTTCTTC. This codes for CASSLALADDNEQFF.

The chain links TRBV7-2 to TRBJ1-1, with 11 bases matching TRBD1. Germline V gene data show CDR1 as SGHTA and CDR2 as FQGNSA. This CDR3 spans 16 amino acids. V shed 3 bases, J shed 4 bases, and the junction held 7 bases outside the gene matches. The DNA for the CDR3 is TGTGCCAGCAGCTTCGCCGGGACAGGGGGGATCACTGAAGCTTTCTTT. Protein product: CASSFAGTGGITEAFF.

V is TRBV5-1 and J is TRBJ2-7; 9 nucleotides line up with TRBD2. J lost 5 bases, V lost 0 bases, and 18 bases had no gene match. The germline CDR1 and CDR2 sequences are SGHRS and YFSETQ. CDR3 length equals 19 residues. CDR3 nucleotides: TGCGCCAGCAGCTTGGGGAACCCCGGCAGGGGCGGGAGGGCCCACGAGCAGTACTTC. Protein: CASSLGNPGRGGRAHEQYF.

V usage is TRBV2 and J usage is TRBJ2-1; tentatively, D is TRBD1 or TRBD2 (6 bases each). Per germline, CDR1 SNHLY and CDR2 FYNNEI. CDR3 length: 16 residues. V dropped 3 bases and J dropped 0 bases, with 12 bases sitting between them. This CDR3 is CASSERGASSYNEQFF. The CDR3, as DNA: TGTGCCAGCAGTGAGAGGGGGGCAAGCTCCTACAATGAGCAGTTCTTC.

This chain links TRBV18 with TRBJ1-3; no firm D call. Germline values: CDR1 KGHSH, CDR2 LQKENI. The CDR3 has 14 residues. V was cut by 2 bases and J by 0 bases, with 5 bases left in between. CDR3 coding DNA: TGTGCCAGCTCACCAATAGACTCTGGAAACACCATATATTTT. Protein sequence: CASSPIDSGNTIYF.

The V call is TRBV5-1, the J call TRBJ2-7; D ambiguous. CDR3 length: 15 amino acids. V shed 0 bases and J shed 4 bases, with 14 bases lying between them. Germline values: CDR1 SGHRS, CDR2 YFSETQ. Here the CDR3 DNA reads TGCGCCAGCAGCTTGGATGGGCAGCCGCCGTACGAGCAGTACTTC. It specifies CASSLDGQPPYEQYF.

The genes are TRBV27 and TRBJ2-7; 13 bases match TRBD2. The CDR3 runs to 17 residues. The ends lost 8 bases at V and 4 bases at J; junction bases unmatched: 14. Germline values: CDR1 MNHEY, CDR2 SMNVEV (reference sequence). The CDR3 sequence: CASGPGLAGTGSYEQYF. The CDR3, as DNA: TGTGCCAGCGGTCCGGGACTAGCGGGGACAGGGTCGTACGAGCAGTACTTC.

This clone was detected only a few times. The chain is built from TRBV10-3 and TRBJ2-1; D not resolved. Trimming pared 6 bases from V and 12 bases from J, leaving 12 bases between. The CDR3 length is 11 residues. CDR1 and CDR2 (germline): ENHRY, SYGVKD. CDR3 protein: CAISNGLGQFF. The DNA of the CDR3 is TGTGCCATCAGCAACGGGCTGGGGCAGTTCTTC.

The rearrangement links TRBV19 to TRBJ2-3; 9 nucleotides align to TRBD2. Trimming cost V 5 bases and J 0 bases; bases outside gene matches: 6. The CDR3 spans 16 residues. CDR1 is LNHDA and CDR2 is SQIVND in the germline V gene (reference sequence). CDR3 in DNA: TGTGCCAGTAGTCCAGGGACTAGCAGAAGCACAGATACGCAGTATTTT. Amino acid sequence: CASSPGTSRSTDTQYF.

This clone was recorded a few times. V is TRBV19 and J is TRBJ2-3; a possible D gene is TRBD2 (5 bases). The CDR3 runs to 14 residues. Trimming took 7 bases from V and 1 from J, leaving 12 bases between them. CDR1 LNHDA and CDR2 SQIVND come from the germline V gene (reference sequence). Written as DNA, the CDR3 is TGTGCCAGTACACGGGGAGTAGGCACAGATACGCAGTATTTT. Protein product: CASTRGVGTDTQYF.

The J gene is TRBJ2-3, the V gene TRBV19; 7 bases agree with TRBD2. This CDR3 has 20 residues. J lost 5 bases, V lost 3 bases, and 23 bases had no gene match. Germline V gene data show CDR1 as LNHDA and CDR2 as SQIVND (reference sequence). CDR3 protein: CASSMFSGRASGDRRDTQYF. CDR3 coding DNA: TGTGCCAGTAGTATGTTTTCGGGGCGGGCTAGCGGAGACCGTAGAGATACGCAGTATTTT.

The chain couples TRBV10-3 to TRBJ2-2; D is undetermined. CDR3 size: 13 residues. Germline V lookup: CDR1 ENHRY, CDR2 SYGVKD. The germline V and J ends were trimmed by 5 bases and 1 base, with 5 bases remaining between them. The CDR3 here is CAISYGNTGELFF. The CDR3 coding sequence is TGTGCCATCAGTTATGGGAACACCGGGGAGCTGTTTTTT.

This chain joins TRBV9 and TRBJ2-1, with a possible D match to TRBD2 (6 bases). The CDR3 spans 18 residues. Germline CDR1 SGDLS, CDR2 YYNGEE. Trimming removed 0 bases from V and 7 bases from J, with 23 bases in between. The CDR3 spells CASSVEGRFVGGVNEQFF. The CDR3 DNA sequence: TGTGCCAGCAGCGTAGAGGGCCGATTTGTCGGCGGGGTGAATGAGCAGTTCTTC.

The CDR3, as DNA: TGTGCCAGCAGTTCCGGGTGGAATGGGTTATATGGCTACACCTTC. Encoded protein: CASSSGWNGLYGYTF. The chain couples TRBV27 to TRBJ1-2, with D uncertain. V lost 4 bases and J lost 5, with 17 bases in between. There are 15 residues in the CDR3. In germline, CDR1 is MNHEY, CDR2 SMNVEV (reference sequence).

This clone was detected only a few times. The rearrangement links TRBV18 to TRBJ1-5, with 7 bases matching TRBD1. The CDR3 contains 16 residues. The germline V gene encodes CDR1 KGHSH and CDR2 LQKENI. Losses at the gene ends were 3 bases for V and 2 bases for J; bases not matched to a gene: 7. The CDR3 region is CASSPDRASGNQPQHF. The CDR3 DNA reads as TGTGCCAGCTCACCCGACAGGGCATCGGGCAATCAGCCCCAGCATTTT.

The chain recombines TRBV11-3 with TRBJ1-1; no reliable D call. Germline lookup yields CDR1 SGHNT and CDR2 YENEEA. Trimming pared 2 bases from V and 1 base from J, leaving 8 bases between. This CDR3 contains 14 residues. The DNA for the CDR3 is TGTGCCAGCAGCTTATCGGGCACGAACACTGAAGCTTTCTTT. Translating gives CASSLSGTNTEAFF.

This chain connects TRBV2 to TRBJ1-1, with D possibly TRBD1 on 6 matching bases. Germline assignment: CDR1 SNHLY and CDR2 FYNNEI. The CDR3 has 14 amino acids. V lost 6 bases and J lost 0, with 11 bases in between. Here the CDR3 DNA reads TGTGCCAGCAGCCGGACAGAAATGAACACTGAAGCTTTCTTT. The encoded protein is CASSRTEMNTEAFF.

The chain couples TRBV9 to TRBJ2-1; TRBD1 is a possible D gene (5 bases). Germline V gives CDR1 SGDLS, CDR2 YYNGEE. This CDR3 spans 13 amino acids. V lost 2 bases and J lost 6, with 9 bases in between. The CDR3 nucleotides read TGTGCCAGCAGCGTGGGGCAAAGCAATGAGCAGTTCTTC. It translates to CASSVGQSNEQFF.

This clone was detected only a few times. V usage is TRBV9 and J usage is TRBJ2-7; either TRBD1 or TRBD2 may supply D (5 bases each). CDR3 length: 14 amino acids. Germline loops: CDR1 SGDLS, CDR2 YYNGEE. V was shortened by 0 bases and J by 3 bases, with 10 bases between the two germline ends. The CDR3 protein is CASSVGGDGYEQYF. As DNA, the CDR3 is TGTGCCAGCAGCGTAGGAGGGGACGGCTACGAGCAGTACTTC.

The chain recombines TRBV19 with TRBJ2-1; 9 nucleotides match TRBD2. Germline values: CDR1 LNHDA, CDR2 SQIVND (reference sequence). Trimming cost V 3 bases and J 7 bases; bases outside gene matches: 10. The CDR3 contains 16 residues. CDR3 amino acids: CASSISGRPPRNEQFF. CDR3 DNA: TGTGCCAGTAGTATCAGCGGGAGGCCGCCCAGGAATGAGCAGTTCTTC.

The V gene is TRBV7-2, the J gene TRBJ2-1; 9 nucleotides match TRBD2. The CDR3 contains 17 residues. The J segment lost 6 bases and the V segment lost 1 base, leaving 10 bases of the junction unmatched. CDR1 and CDR2 from the germline V gene are SGHTA and FQGNSA. The CDR3 loop is CASSLDGYSGRSNEQFF. The CDR3, as DNA: TGTGCCAGCAGCTTAGACGGGTATAGCGGGAGATCCAATGAGCAGTTCTTC.

The rearrangement uses TRBV7-2 and TRBJ2-7, with 8 bases fitting TRBD1. The junction had 5 bases not matched to a gene; V was cut back by 0 bases and J by 4 bases. Looked up from germline, CDR1 is SGHTA and CDR2 is FQGNSA. There are 15 residues in the CDR3. In DNA, the CDR3 is TGTGCCAGCAGCTTAGCGGGCAGGGGGCGTTACGAGCAGTACTTC. Its translation: CASSLAGRGRYEQYF.

This rearrangement joins TRBV27 to TRBJ1-2; D possibly corresponds to TRBD1 (5 bases). The ends were cut back, 10 bases at V and 5 bases at J, with 17 bases in the middle. The CDR3 extends over 13 amino acids. CDR1 is MNHEY, CDR2 SMNVEV, per germline (reference sequence). Here the CDR3 reads CATRRGPLYGYTF. The CDR3 DNA follows: TGTGCCACCCGACGGGGCCCACTTTATGGCTACACCTTC.

The V and J genes are TRBV15 and TRBJ2-1, with 8 bases lining up with TRBD1. The CDR3 length is 13 residues. Germline V gene sequence: CDR1 LNHNV, CDR2 YYDKDF (reference sequence). Trimming cost V 2 bases and J 7 bases; bases outside gene matches: 1. CDR3 coding DNA: TGTGCCACCAGCAGAAGGACAGGGAATGAGCAGTTCTTC. Encoded protein: CATSRRTGNEQFF.